A single sample is the source of the 18 T cell receptor beta chains below, sequenced in a study of blood T cells in healthy people across ages. The authors ran a second PCR of roughly 6 to 12 cycles using a sample-barcoded 5' primer and a J-beta primer mix. Each CDR3 protein is one row after TCRdb ran MiXCR on the 5' RACE reads. Counted here are about 970,000 distinct CDR3 sequences, just over 50% occurring once; the ten biggest clones make up about a fifth. Sequenced material: blood. The origin of the receptors is a woman in her sixties or seventies in good health.

V is TRBV7-8 and J is TRBJ2-5, with a possible D match to TRBD2 (5 bases). The J call may not be correct, given that the DNA end is closer to TRBJ2-7. The germline V gene has CDR1 SGHVS and CDR2 FQNEAQ. CDR3 length: 15 residues. CDR3 amino acids: CASSLVAFDSYEQYF. Written as DNA, the CDR3 is TGTGCCAGCAGCTTAGTAGCGTTTGACTCCTACGAGCAGTACTTC.

This clonotype was detected only a few times. V gene TRBV20-1 combines with J gene TRBJ2-3; 7 bases agree with TRBD1. CDR3 length: 14 residues. V dropped 5 bases and J dropped 2; count of bases not matched to a gene: 7. Germline loops: CDR1 DFQATT, CDR2 SNEGSKA (reference sequence). The CDR3 region is CSAVYRGLTDTQYF. The CDR3 coding sequence is TGCAGTGCTGTCTACAGGGGTCTCACAGATACGCAGTATTTT.

This chain joins TRBV3-1 and TRBJ2-7; 12 nucleotides align to TRBD2. The length of the CDR3 is 15 residues. The germline V gene encodes CDR1 LGHDT and CDR2 YNNKEL (reference sequence). V trimming: 7 bases; J trimming: 7 bases; junction bases outside the gene matches: 11. The CDR3 bases are TGTGCCAGCAAAACCGGACTAGCGGGAACGGAGGAGCAGTACTTC. Protein sequence: CASKTGLAGTEEQYF.

The V and J genes are TRBV30 and TRBJ2-5, with TRBD2 matching over 11 bases. With V trimmed by 4 bases and J by 4 bases, 5 bases remained unmatched. The germline V gene has CDR1 GTSNPN and CDR2 SVGIG (reference sequence). The CDR3 runs 14 residues. DNA of the CDR3: TGTGCCTGGAATCCAGGACTAGCGGGAGAGACCCAGTACTTC. It yields the protein CAWNPGLAGETQYF.

The chain recombines TRBV5-6 with TRBJ1-2; D gene uncertain. Germline values: CDR1 SGHDT, CDR2 YYEEEE. The CDR3 consists of 14 residues. Trimming left V 4 bases short and J 2 bases short, with 12 bases between. The CDR3 DNA is TGTGCCAGCAGCAAGGGTTTGGGCAACTATGGCTACACCTTC. It codes for CASSKGLGNYGYTF. Filled out from reference TRBV5-6 and TRBJ1-2, the complete variable domain reads DAGVTQSPTHLIKTRGQQVTLRCSPKSGHDTVSWYQQALGQGPQFIFQYYEEEERQRGNFPDRFSGHQFPNYSSELNVNALLLGDSALYLCASSKGLGNYGYTFGSGTRLTVV.

Only a few counts were recorded for this clonotype. This chain connects TRBV7-2 to TRBJ2-6; possible D gene TRBD2, 6 bases. V lost 0 bases to trimming and J lost 5 bases, with 20 bases between them. This CDR3 region has 19 residues. The germline V gene has CDR1 SGHTA and CDR2 FQGNSA. Here the CDR3 reads CASSLAKPGLRSRANVLTF. Written as DNA, the CDR3 is TGTGCCAGCAGCTTAGCGAAACCGGGACTGCGCTCGAGGGCCAACGTCCTGACTTTC.

In its sample, this clonotype was seen a few times. The V call is TRBV28, the J call TRBJ2-7; maybe TRBD2 (6 bases). Germline V gene data show CDR1 as MDHEN and CDR2 as SYDVKM. The CDR3 is made up of 15 amino acids. V was trimmed by 6 bases and J by 5 bases, leaving 20 bases between them. The CDR3 nucleotides are TGTGCCAGCAGCCCCGGAGGGGAGTTCGGCGACGAGCAGTACTTC. This gives the protein CASSPGGEFGDEQYF.

V is TRBV27 and J is TRBJ1-2; unclear D gene. The CDR3 totals 13 residues. Trimming left V 5 bases short and J 2 bases short, with 9 bases between. Per germline, CDR1 MNHEY and CDR2 SMNVEV (reference sequence). The CDR3 loop reads CASSLSENYGYTF. DNA for the CDR3: TGTGCCAGCAGTCTCTCAGAGAACTATGGCTACACCTTC.

The sample holds a few counts of this clonotype. This chain uses TRBV24-1 with TRBJ2-1; 9 bases agree with TRBD2. In germline, CDR1 is KGHDR, CDR2 SFDVKD. CDR3 length: 16 residues. J was trimmed by 4 bases and V by 2 bases; bases with no gene match: 5. The CDR3 is CATSDSGAGGYNEQFF. The CDR3 bases are TGTGCCACCAGTGATTCCGGGGCGGGAGGGTACAATGAGCAGTTCTTC.

The rearrangement uses TRBV27 and TRBJ1-5, with 7 bases matching TRBD1. The CDR3 has 14 amino acids. Trimming took 5 bases from V and 0 from J; bases not matched to a gene: 1. Germline V gives CDR1 MNHEY, CDR2 SMNVEV (reference sequence). The CDR3 reads CASSGQVSNQPQHF. CDR3 DNA: TGTGCCAGCAGTGGACAGGTTAGCAATCAGCCCCAGCATTTT.

J is TRBJ1-4 and V is TRBV11-2, with D unresolved. Trimming removed 0 bases from V and 7 bases from J, with 6 bases in between. The length of the CDR3 is 13 residues. The germline CDR1 and CDR2 sequences are SGHAT and FQNNGV. CDR3 nucleotide sequence: TGTGCCAGCAGCTTAGAGTTTGGTGAAAAACTGTTTTTT. Translation gives CASSLEFGEKLFF.

The table lists this clonotype with a few counts. This chain joins TRBV12-3 or TRBV12-4 and TRBJ1-4; a weak D match, TRBD1 (6 bases). This CDR3 region has 12 residues. V lost 5 bases, J lost 5 bases, and 6 bases lay in between. DNA for the CDR3: TGTGCCAGCAGTGACAGGAATGAAAAACTGTTTTTT. Translated: CASSDRNEKLFF.

The CDR3 reads CSARRDSSSDTQYF. As DNA, the CDR3 is TGCAGTGCTAGAAGGGACAGTTCATCGGATACGCAGTATTTT. The gene calls are TRBV20-1 and TRBJ2-3; TRBD1 matches 7 bases. Germline values: CDR1 DFQATT, CDR2 SNEGSKA (reference sequence). V lost 2 bases, J lost 6 bases, and 8 bases stayed unmatched. The CDR3 loop spans 14 amino acids.

This chain links TRBV7-9 with TRBJ2-5; 7 bases match TRBD1. The J call is uncertain, as TRBJ2-7 better fits the DNA end. Germline values: CDR1 SEHNR, CDR2 FQNEAQ (reference sequence). This CDR3 is 15 amino acids long. Here the CDR3 DNA reads TGTGCCAGCAGCAGTATGCTGGACAGGCCTTGCGAGCAGTACTTC. Translating gives CASSSMLDRPCEQYF.

In this sample, this clonotype turned up a few times. The genes are TRBV7-9 and TRBJ2-5, with D possibly TRBD2 on 6 matching bases. Trimming stripped 2 bases from V and 11 bases from J, with 12 bases between. Per the germline V gene, CDR1 is SEHNR and CDR2 is FQNEAQ (reference sequence). There are 12 residues in the CDR3. The CDR3, as DNA: TGTGCCAGCAGCTTACGGGGGATCTCTCAGTACTTC. Amino acids: CASSLRGISQYF.

This clonotype was observed many times. The chain uses TRBV27 and TRBJ2-5; D ambiguous. The germline CDR1 and CDR2 sequences are MNHEY and SMNVEV (reference sequence). The CDR3 runs 13 residues. V was trimmed by 5 bases and J by 0 bases, leaving 7 bases between them. The CDR3, as DNA: TGTGCCAGCAGTCGAAAGTACCAAGAGACCCAGTACTTC. Translation: CASSRKYQETQYF.

This clonotype was observed a handful of times. The genes are TRBV27 and TRBJ2-7; 16 bases are shared with TRBD2. The CDR3 runs to 18 residues. CDR1 MNHEY and CDR2 SMNVEV come from the germline V gene (reference sequence). V shed 5 bases, J shed 4 bases, and the junction held 11 bases outside the gene matches. DNA for the CDR3: TGTGCCAGCAGTCCCTGGGGACTAGCGGGAGGGAAAGGTTACGAGCAGTACTTC. The encoded protein is CASSPWGLAGGKGYEQYF.

The CDR3 region is CASSAAGAGYGYTF. CDR3 coding DNA: TGTGCCAGCAGCGCCGCCGGCGCCGGTTATGGCTACACCTTC. The V gene is TRBV6-1, the J gene TRBJ1-2; D ambiguous. The germline V gene has CDR1 MNHNS and CDR2 SASEGT. The V end was cut by 6 bases, the J end by 5 bases, with 16 bases between. The CDR3 runs 14 residues.